The rows below give T cell receptor beta chains drawn from one sample of a study of shared clonotypes between healthy human individuals. Method: immunoSEQ multiplex PCR; TCRdb's copy keeps in-frame clones and lacks some. This table holds roughly 380,000 clones, 95% to 97% found once. The material sequenced was memory CD8+ T cells sorted from blood. The receptors originated from a man aged 25 to 40 in good health. Both conserved end residues are part of each CDR3. D genes are given only for firm matches. Expanded clones get a size class; other rows say once, few or many, or leave the size out.

.,.,TRBV7-2,TRBJ2-3,TGTGCCAGCAGCTTCCGTGGTGGGTTCACAGATACGCAGTATTTT,CASSFRGGFTDTQYF
TRBD2,.,TRBV2,TRBJ2-5,TGTGCCAATGCACGACCGGGACTAGCTGAAGAGACCCAGTACTTC,CANARPGLAEETQYF
.,.,TRBV7-9,TRBJ2-3,TGTGCCAGCAGCTTAGGGAACCCGACAGATACGCAGTATTTT,CASSLGNPTDTQYF
TRBD2,.,TRBV6-5,TRBJ2-1,TGTGCCAGCAGTATCGGGAGGGCGGGCTACAATGAGCAGTTCTTC,CASSIGRAGYNEQFF
.,.,TRBV7-9,TRBJ2-1,TGTGCCAGCAGCCTTTCTGGGGAGGCCTACAATGAGCAGTTCTTC,CASSLSGEAYNEQFF
TRBD2,.,TRBV7-9,TRBJ2-5,TGTGCCAGCAGCTTACGAGCCTTAGCGGGGCAAGAGACCCAGTACTTC,CASSLRALAGQETQYF
TRBD1,.,TRBV2,TRBJ2-3,TGTGCCAGCAGTGAATGGGGACAGGGTAGCACAGATACGCAGTATTTT,CASSEWGQGSTDTQYF
.,.,TRBV7-3,TRBJ2-3,TGTGCCAGCAGCTTAACGTTCGGGGATACGCAGTATTTT,CASSLTFGDTQYF
.,.,TRBV5-1,TRBJ1-2,TGCGCCAGCAGCTTGGTCTTTGGGGTAAACTATGGCTACACCTTC,CASSLVFGVNYGYTF
TRBD2,.,TRBV4-2,TRBJ2-3,TGTGCCAGCAGCCAAGATCCTAGCGGGACCATTTCCTTCACAGATACGCAGTATTTT,CASSQDPSGTISFTDTQYF
.,.,TRBV20-1,TRBJ2-1,TGCAGAGGTGTATCCTACAATGAGCAGTTCTTC,CRGVSYNEQFF
.,once,TRBV30,TRBJ2-5,TGTGCCTGGAGTGTGGAGGTGGGCCAAGAGACCCAGTACTTC,CAWSVEVGQETQYF
.,.,TRBV28,TRBJ1-1,TGTGCCAGCAGTTTAAAGGGGGGTAGGGCTTTCTTT,CASSLKGGRAFF
TRBD2,.,TRBV4-1,TRBJ2-5,TGCGCCAGCAGCCAAGCCATAGCGGGAGGATACCGAGGCCAGTACTTC,CASSQAIAGGYRGQYF
.,.,TRBV5-1,TRBJ1-6,TGCGCCAGCAGCTTCGGGGGTTCACCCCTCCACTTT,CASSFGGSPLHF
TRBD2,once,TRBV15,TRBJ2-5,TGTGCCACCAGCAGAGTACGGGAGGGCCCTGAGACCCAGTACTTC,CATSRVREGPETQYF
.,once,TRBV6-5,TRBJ1-1,TGTGCCAGCAGTTGGGGTAGGGGGAACACTGAAGCTTTCTTT,CASSWGRGNTEAFF
.,.,TRBV2,TRBJ1-2,TGTGCCAGCAGTGTGGAGGCAGACCTGAATGGCTACACCTTC,CASSVEADLNGYTF
TRBD2,.,TRBV27,TRBJ2-2,TGTGCCAGCAGTTTTGCTAGCGGGAGCGCCGGGGAGCTGTTTTTT,CASSFASGSAGELFF
.,once,TRBV19,TRBJ1-1,TGTGCCAGTAGGCTAACAGAGGGCACTGAAGCTTTCTTT,CASRLTEGTEAFF
.,few,TRBV20-1,TRBJ2-3,TGCAGTGCTAGAACAGATACGCAGTATTTT,CSARTDTQYF
.,.,TRBV28,TRBJ1-1,TGTGCCAGCAATACTCAATCGGGACTTAGGGCTTTCTTT,CASNTQSGLRAFF
.,.,TRBV6-1,TRBJ2-5,TGTGCCAGCAGTGAATACGGGAGCGGTGAGACCCAGTACTTC,CASSEYGSGETQYF
TRBD1,.,TRBV28,TRBJ1-5,TGTGCCAGCAGTAAAACCAGGGACAGGACATATAGCAATCAGCCCCAGCATTTT,CASSKTRDRTYSNQPQHF
.,.,TRBV5-1,TRBJ2-1,TGCGCCAGCAGCTTGGCGGGGCGTGAGCAGTTCTTC,CASSLAGREQFF
TRBD2,.,TRBV11-1,TRBJ2-1,TGTGCCAGCAACAGACTAGCGGGAGAAAATGAGCAGTTCTTC,CASNRLAGENEQFF
.,.,TRBV30,TRBJ1-2,TGTGCCTGGGATCCCCTGGGTGGGGAGGCGAACTATGGCTACACCTTC,CAWDPLGGEANYGYTF
TRBD1,.,TRBV6-9,TRBJ2-7,TGTGCCAGCAGTATCGGGACAGGTAGCTTCTACGAGCAGTACTTC,CASSIGTGSFYEQYF
TRBD1,once,TRBV28,TRBJ1-4,TGTGCCAGCAGCCCCGCCCCCGGGACAGGGGGCTTCAAGGAAAAACTGTTTTTT,CASSPAPGTGGFKEKLFF
.,.,TRBV4-1,TRBJ2-3,TGCGCCAGCAGCCAAGACTTCTCGGGCACAGATACGCAGTATTTT,CASSQDFSGTDTQYF
.,once,TRBV6-6,TRBJ2-7,TGTGCCAGCAGGTCAAGCTACGAGCAGTACTTC,CASRSSYEQYF
.,.,TRBV28,TRBJ1-5,TGTGCCAGCAGTCTACCCGTCGGGCCCCAGCATTTT,CASSLPVGPQHF
TRBD1,.,TRBV6-6,TRBJ2-7,TGTGCCAGCAAACAAGGAAGGGACAGGAACTACGAGCAGTACTTC,CASKQGRDRNYEQYF
TRBD2,once,TRBV9,TRBJ2-1,TGTGCCAGCAGCGTAGCCAGCGGGATCTACAATGAGCAGTTCTTC,CASSVASGIYNEQFF
TRBD2,once,TRBV10-3,TRBJ2-7,TGTGCCATCAGTCTAAAGCGGGAGGGTTTCTCCTACGAGCAGTACTTC,CAISLKREGFSYEQYF
.,.,TRBV5-4,TRBJ1-1,TGTGCCAGCAGCTTGGACGGCAGCTTGAACACTGAAGCTTTCTTT,CASSLDGSLNTEAFF
TRBD2,.,TRBV4-1,TRBJ2-3,TGCGCCAGCACGCAGCGGGAGGGAGATACGCAGTATTTT,CASTQREGDTQYF
.,.,TRBV7-6,TRBJ2-1,TGTGCCAGCAGCCCACGCAGAGATGAGCAGTTCTTC,CASSPRRDEQFF
.,.,TRBV12-5,TRBJ1-2,TGTGCTAGTGGTTTGGTACGGGACGGCCTGGAGGGCGGCTACACCTTC,CASGLVRDGLEGGYTF
.,few,TRBV29-1,TRBJ1-1,TGCAGCGCCTCAATAGACAGCATCTTGAACACTGAAGCTTTCTTT,CSASIDSILNTEAFF
.,.,TRBV19,TRBJ1-2,TGTGCCAGTACCCTCGGGACCAATGGCTACACCTTC,CASTLGTNGYTF
.,once,TRBV25-1,TRBJ1-1,TGTGCCAGCAGTGCCCCCCAGGGGATCGGCGCTGAAGCTTTCTTT,CASSAPQGIGAEAFF
TRBD1,.,TRBV23-1,TRBJ1-2,TGCGCCAGCAGTCAATCGCGAACAGGGGACTATGGCTACACCTTC,CASSQSRTGDYGYTF
TRBD2,.,TRBV20-1,TRBJ2-2,TGCAGTGCTCTAGCGGGCGGGGAGCTGTTTTTT,CSALAGGELFF
TRBD2,.,TRBV6-4,TRBJ2-1,TGTGCCAGCAGTGACCCGGCTAGCGGGTACAATGAGCAGTTCTTC,CASSDPASGYNEQFF
.,.,TRBV2,TRBJ2-3,TGTGCCAGCGATCCAGGGAGGTGGGGCACAGATACGCAGTATTTT,CASDPGRWGTDTQYF